This T cell receptor beta chain emerged from a study of blood T cell repertoires in COVID-19 (dated by TCRdb to 2020 to 2021). Looking at the study overall: The collaborator samples originated in the United States, Italy and Spain and spanned the acute and convalescent phases of COVID-19. The samples were drawn from two sources: the first 160 participants of the ongoing ImmuneRACE study, and 950 to 1,500 subjects contributed by 6 global collaborators. Subjects who had been exposed to COVID-19, were actively infected with it, or had recovered from it provided the deeply sampled blood TCRbeta repertoires that made up the dataset. Sample metadata almost always included a de-identified subject ID, COVID-19 status, age in years and sex. Where HLA class I and class II types were available, the types were taken from metadata supplied by the sample provider, not from assay-based typing. The repertoires were made available in a free public database intended to serve as a resource for research on the immune response to SARS-CoV-2. The material from the prospective study consisted of cDNA or gDNA derived from T cells, B-cell-depleted T cells, or PBMCs. Points the paper makes about the study in general: The quantity of clinical and demographic metadata differed by source and by participant and was supplied without curation.

Whole blood was collected in K2EDTA tubes by collaborating institutions according to the institutions' own protocols. Collaborator samples were shipped for TCRbeta analysis as frozen whole blood, isolated PBMCs, or DNA extracted from either sample type. The immunoSEQ Assay, a bias-controlled multiplex PCR, was used to amplify TCRbeta CDR3 regions from genomic DNA. Per the source publication's procedure: Nucleated cell counts per sample were estimated from amplification of reference gene primers within the assay. Sequence reads were collapsed and filtered to measure the absolute abundance of every unique TCRbeta CDR3 rearrangement. For each sample, productive Simpson clonality was calculated as the square root of Simpson's diversity index over productive rearrangements. TCRdb holds this immuneACCESS table with in-frame rearrangements only. Some clones are missing; in checked studies, unresolved V genes explain under half, and the rest has no known cause. V and J calls and clone size are copied from that table; D and trimming were computed from the DNA. The sample table records 80,000 to 100,000 clones; under 80% of these occur just once. The ten biggest clones cover approximately 16% of the sample.

As regards this clone: Its antigen specificity is not known. The sample holds no much larger clone one base away, and base qualities are not on file.

The CDR1 and CDR2 encoded by the germline V gene are SGDLS and YYNGEE. The CDR3, from cysteine to phenylalanine, totals 16 residues. CDR3 DNA is the only sequence kept; it has 48 bases, read in frame from the first base. After removal of 4 bases from V and 5 bases from J, the junction retains 11 bases not matched to a gene. The sequence links TRBV9 to TRBJ2-5; TRBD2 aligns with 10 central bases. This TCR was recovered from a human donor in a cohort sampled during active COVID-19. What was sequenced was peripheral blood. This receptor has the CDR3 CASSRSSGGAAETQYF. The nucleotides read TGTGCCAGCAGCCGAAGCAGCGGGGGGGCGGCCGAGACCCAGTACTTC.